The source of this TCR beta chain is a study of graft-versus-host responses after intestinal transplantation. The CDR3 consists of 15 residues. Trimming cost V 5 bases and J 8 bases; bases outside gene matches: 4. Germline V gene lookup returns CDR1 MNHEY and CDR2 SVGAGI. Here immunoSEQ multiplex PCR was the method, and the copy in TCRdb shows in-frame clones only, minus some. The sample carries approximately 92,000 clones, approximately 90% recorded once. About this clone itself: What it recognizes is unknown.

The gene calls are TRBV6-5 and TRBJ1-6; 12 bases match TRBD1. The clonotype originates from a human donor who received an intestinal transplant. This specimen consisted of unstimulated CD8+ T cells sorted from spleen or lymph node cells, obtained before intestinal transplant. For the CDR3, the DNA is TGTGCCAGCAGTGGGGGACAGGGGGCCTATTCACCCCTCCACTTT. Encoded protein: CASSGGQGAYSPLHF.